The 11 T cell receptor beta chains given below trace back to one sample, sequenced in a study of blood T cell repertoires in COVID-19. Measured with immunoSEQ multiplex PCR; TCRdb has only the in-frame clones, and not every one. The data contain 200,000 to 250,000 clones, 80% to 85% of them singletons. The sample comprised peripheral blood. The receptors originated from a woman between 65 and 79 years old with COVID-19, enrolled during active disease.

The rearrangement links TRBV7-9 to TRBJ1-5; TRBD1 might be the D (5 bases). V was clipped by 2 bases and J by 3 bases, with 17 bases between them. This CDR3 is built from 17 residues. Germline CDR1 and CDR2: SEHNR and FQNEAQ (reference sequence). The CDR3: CASSLYLVGRDNQPQHF. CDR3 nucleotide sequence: TGTGCCAGCAGCTTATATCTCGTGGGCAGGGACAATCAGCCCCAGCATTTT.

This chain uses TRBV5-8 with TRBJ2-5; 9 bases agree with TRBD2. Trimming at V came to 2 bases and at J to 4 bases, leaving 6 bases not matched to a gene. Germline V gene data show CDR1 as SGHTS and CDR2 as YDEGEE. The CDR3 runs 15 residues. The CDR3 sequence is CASSLELAGVETQYF. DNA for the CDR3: TGTGCCAGCAGCTTAGAATTAGCGGGAGTAGAGACCCAGTACTTC.

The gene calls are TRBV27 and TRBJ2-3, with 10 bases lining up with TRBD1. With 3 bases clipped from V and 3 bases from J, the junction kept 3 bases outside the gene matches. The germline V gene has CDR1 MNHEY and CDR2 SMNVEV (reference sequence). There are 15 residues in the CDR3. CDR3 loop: CASSFGTGETDTQYF. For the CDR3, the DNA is TGTGCCAGCAGTTTCGGGACAGGGGAAACAGATACGCAGTATTTT.

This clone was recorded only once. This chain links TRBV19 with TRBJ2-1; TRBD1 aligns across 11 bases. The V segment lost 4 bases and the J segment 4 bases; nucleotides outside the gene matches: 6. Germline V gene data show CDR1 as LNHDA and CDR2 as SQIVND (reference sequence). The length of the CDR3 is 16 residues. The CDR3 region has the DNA TGTGCCAGTAGTAGGAGGACAGGGGGCGCTTACAATGAGCAGTTCTTC. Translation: CASSRRTGGAYNEQFF.

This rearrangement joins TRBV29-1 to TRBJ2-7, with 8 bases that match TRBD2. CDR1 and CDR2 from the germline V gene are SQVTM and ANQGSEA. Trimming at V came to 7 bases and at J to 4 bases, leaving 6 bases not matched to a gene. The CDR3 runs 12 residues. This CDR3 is CSGGGGPYEQYF. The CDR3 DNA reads TGCAGCGGAGGCGGGGGGCCTTACGAGCAGTACTTC.

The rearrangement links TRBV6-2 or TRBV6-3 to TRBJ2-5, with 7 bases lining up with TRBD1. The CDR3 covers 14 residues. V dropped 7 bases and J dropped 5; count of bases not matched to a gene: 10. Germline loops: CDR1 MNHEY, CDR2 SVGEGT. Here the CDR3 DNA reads TGTGCCAGCAACCCGCAGGGGGTTGGGGAGACCCAGTACTTC. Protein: CASNPQGVGETQYF.

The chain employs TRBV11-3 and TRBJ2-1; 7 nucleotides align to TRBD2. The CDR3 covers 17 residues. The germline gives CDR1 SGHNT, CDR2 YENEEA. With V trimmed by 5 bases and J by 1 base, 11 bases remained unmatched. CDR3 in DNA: TGTGCCAGCAGCCCCGGGACTACCGCGGGTTCCTACAATGAGCAGTTCTTC. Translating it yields CASSPGTTAGSYNEQFF.

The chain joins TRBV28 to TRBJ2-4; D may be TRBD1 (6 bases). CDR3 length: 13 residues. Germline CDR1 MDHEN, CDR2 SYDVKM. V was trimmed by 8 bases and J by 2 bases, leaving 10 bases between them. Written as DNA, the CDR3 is TGTGCCAGCGGGGGCTTTTCCAAAAACATTCAGTACTTC. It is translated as CASGGFSKNIQYF.

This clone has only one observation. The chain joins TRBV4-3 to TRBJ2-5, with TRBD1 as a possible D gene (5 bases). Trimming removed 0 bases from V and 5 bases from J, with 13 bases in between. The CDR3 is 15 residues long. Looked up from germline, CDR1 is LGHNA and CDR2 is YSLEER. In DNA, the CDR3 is TGCGCCAGCAGCCAAGATCTAGGGGCTGGGGAGACCCAGTACTTC. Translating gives CASSQDLGAGETQYF.

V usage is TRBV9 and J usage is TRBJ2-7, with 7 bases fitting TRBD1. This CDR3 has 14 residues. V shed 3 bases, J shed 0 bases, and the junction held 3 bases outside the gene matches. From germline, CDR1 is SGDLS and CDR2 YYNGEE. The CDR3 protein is CASSAGQSSYEQYF. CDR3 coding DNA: TGTGCCAGCAGCGCGGGACAGAGCTCCTACGAGCAGTACTTC.

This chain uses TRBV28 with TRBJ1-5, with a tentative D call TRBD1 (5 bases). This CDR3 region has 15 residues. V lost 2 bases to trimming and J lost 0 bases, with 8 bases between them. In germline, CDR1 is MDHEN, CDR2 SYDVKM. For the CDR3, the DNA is TGTGCCAGCAGTTTACCGACAGCTAGCAATCAGCCCCAGCATTTT. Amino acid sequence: CASSLPTASNQPQHF.